A single sample gave rise to the 2 T cell receptor beta chains below, sequenced in a study of cytomegalovirus exposure and HLA in healthy donors. Vbeta (60) and Jbeta (13) primers were used in the PCR. TCRdb keeps only in-frame clones here, not all; method: immunoSEQ multiplex PCR. The sample contains 250,000 to 350,000 clones, 80% of which appear only once. The material sequenced was PBMCs. The receptors were gathered from a girl aged 2-15 years in good health and CMV-seronegative.

V and J are TRBV7-8 and TRBJ1-3; 7 bases line up with TRBD1. The CDR3 length is 13 residues. Per the germline V gene, CDR1 is SGHVS and CDR2 is FQNEAQ. J gave up 4 bases and V 5 bases, and 2 bases lay outside the gene matches. The CDR3 DNA reads TGTGCCAGCAGCGCGGGACAGGGAAACACCATATATTTT. It is translated as CASSAGQGNTIYF.

This clone was detected only a few times. V usage is TRBV2 and J usage is TRBJ1-1; D unclear. Trimming stripped 3 bases from V and 1 base from J, with 9 bases between. Per germline, CDR1 SNHLY and CDR2 FYNNEI. The CDR3 runs 14 residues. CDR3 sequence: CASSDQGGNTEAFF. The CDR3 region has the DNA TGTGCCAGCAGTGACCAAGGCGGGAACACTGAAGCTTTCTTT.